What follows are 19 T cell receptor beta chains derived from one specimen sequenced in a study of blood T cell repertoires in COVID-19. Only in-frame clones appear in the TCRdb table, and some are missing; sequencing was by immunoSEQ multiplex PCR. The sample contains 300,000 to 450,000 clones, 80% to 90% of which appear only once. The sample consisted of peripheral blood. The origin of the receptors is a woman in her 30s with COVID-19, enrolled during active disease.

This clone has only one observation. This chain uses TRBV2 with TRBJ1-2; D is possibly TRBD1 (6 bases). The CDR3 covers 15 residues. Germline CDR1 reads SNHLY; CDR2 reads FYNNEI. V gave up 6 bases and J gave up 0 bases, with 14 bases separating them. CDR3 bases: TGTGCCAGCAGGGTGGAGGGGGGGACTAACTATGGCTACACCTTC. As protein: CASRVEGGTNYGYTF.

The rearrangement links TRBV7-9 to TRBJ1-1, with D possibly TRBD1 on 6 matching bases. The CDR3 spans 15 residues. Per the germline V gene, CDR1 is SEHNR and CDR2 is FQNEAQ (reference sequence). V was cut by 3 bases and J by 1 base, with 12 bases left in between. CDR3 protein: CASSFRRDKNTEAFF. The CDR3 DNA is TGTGCCAGCAGCTTCCGCCGGGACAAGAACACTGAAGCTTTCTTT.

This chain links TRBV27 with TRBJ1-5; D remains unclear. The CDR3 is 14 amino acids. V was clipped by 3 bases and J by 7 bases, with 13 bases between them. CDR1 and CDR2 from the germline V gene are MNHEY and SMNVEV (reference sequence). The CDR3 DNA sequence: TGTGCCAGCAGTTTGCATAATCGGGAGCAGCCCCAGCATTTT. Protein sequence: CASSLHNREQPQHF.

The chain carries TRBV10-3 and TRBJ1-5; D is undetermined. The CDR3 consists of 12 residues. V lost 3 bases to trimming and J lost 3 bases, with 3 bases between them. Per germline, CDR1 ENHRY and CDR2 SYGVKD. The CDR3 loop is CAISEYNQPQHF. CDR3 coding DNA: TGTGCCATCAGTGAATACAATCAGCCCCAGCATTTT.

The chain is built from TRBV18 and TRBJ2-7; 7 bases align to TRBD1. Trimming removed 2 bases from V and 2 bases from J; junction bases left unmatched: 9. Germline V gene sequence: CDR1 KGHSH, CDR2 LQKENI. The CDR3 has 16 amino acids. In DNA, the CDR3 is TGTGCCAGCTCACCAAGGGGCAGGGGGAACACCTACGAGCAGTACTTC. The encoded protein is CASSPRGRGNTYEQYF.

The chain carries TRBV4-1 and TRBJ2-3; 13 bases line up with TRBD2. CDR1 and CDR2 (germline): MGHRA, YSYEKL. J lost 3 bases, V lost 2 bases, and 2 bases had no gene match. This CDR3 has 16 amino acids. In DNA, the CDR3 is TGCGCCAGCAGCCAAACGACTAGCGGGAGGACAGATACGCAGTATTTT. This gives the protein CASSQTTSGRTDTQYF.

The chain carries TRBV6-5 and TRBJ1-5; D gene unclear. Germline V gene sequence: CDR1 MNHEY, CDR2 SVGAGI. This CDR3 has 16 amino acids. The ends were cut back, 2 bases at V and 0 bases at J, with 11 bases in the middle. The CDR3 spells CASSYVGHRSNQPQHF. The CDR3 nucleotides are TGTGCCAGCAGTTACGTTGGGCACCGTAGCAATCAGCCCCAGCATTTT.

The chain combines TRBV15 with TRBJ2-1; 9 positions agree with TRBD2. The CDR3 is 17 residues long. V trimming: 0 bases; J trimming: 7 bases; junction bases outside the gene matches: 10. Per germline, CDR1 LNHNV and CDR2 YYDKDF (reference sequence). In DNA, the CDR3 is TGTGCCACCAGCAGAGATATAAGGAGCGGGGGGCTAAATGAGCAGTTCTTC. Protein sequence: CATSRDIRSGGLNEQFF.

This chain connects TRBV6-5 to TRBJ1-2; weak D call: TRBD1 (5 bases). This CDR3 contains 14 residues. CDR1 and CDR2 (germline): MNHEY, SVGAGI. The V end lost 0 bases, the J end lost 8 bases, and 13 bases lay between the germline ends. The CDR3, as DNA: TGTGCCAGCAGTTACTCGATGGGGGGAAGGGGCTACACCTTC. It translates to CASSYSMGGRGYTF.

The chain combines TRBV6-1 with TRBJ2-7; tentative D call: TRBD1 (5 bases). The CDR3 is 12 residues long. Germline V gene data show CDR1 as MNHNS and CDR2 as SASEGT. V lost 3 bases to trimming and J lost 3 bases, with 6 bases between them. The CDR3 loop is CASSDRDYEQYF. DNA of the CDR3: TGTGCCAGCAGTGACAGGGACTACGAGCAGTACTTC.

The chain's CDR3 is CASSGYQGVDNQPQHF. The CDR3 DNA is TGTGCCAGTAGTGGCTACCAGGGGGTTGACAATCAGCCCCAGCATTTT. The chain links TRBV19 to TRBJ1-5; 7 positions match TRBD1. J gave up 3 bases and V 5 bases, and 10 bases lay outside the gene matches. Germline CDR1 is LNHDA and CDR2 is SQIVND (reference sequence). The CDR3 runs to 16 residues.

This clone was detected once. The CDR3 sequence is CSVGPGRDTEAFF. The CDR3 region has the DNA TGCAGCGTTGGGCCCGGCAGGGACACTGAAGCTTTCTTT. The chain links TRBV29-1 to TRBJ1-1; D is possibly TRBD1 (5 bases). V gave up 4 bases and J gave up 3 bases, with 12 bases separating them. The CDR3 has 13 amino acids. Germline CDR1 reads SQVTM; CDR2 reads ANQGSEA.

The chain is built from TRBV5-1 and TRBJ2-7; 11 bases fit TRBD2. V shed 4 bases and J 3 bases; nucleotides not matched to a gene: 6. Germline V gene sequence: CDR1 SGHRS, CDR2 YFSETQ. The CDR3 covers 15 residues. CDR3 DNA: TGCGCCAGCAGCCGGAAGGGACTAGCGGACTACGAGCAGTACGTC. As protein: CASSRKGLADYEQYV.

The chain recombines TRBV2 with TRBJ2-7; 10 nucleotides match TRBD2. The trim removed 7 bases at V and 1 base at J, leaving 10 bases unmatched. This CDR3 has 16 amino acids. CDR1 and CDR2 (germline): SNHLY, FYNNEI. The CDR3 here is CASNLPASGRSYEQYV. In DNA, the CDR3 is TGTGCCAGCAACCTTCCCGCTAGCGGGAGATCCTACGAGCAGTACGTC.

V usage is TRBV6-5 and J usage is TRBJ2-3; 7 nucleotides align to TRBD1. Losses at the gene ends were 6 bases for V and 0 bases for J; bases not matched to a gene: 6. CDR3 length: 15 amino acids. Germline V gene data show CDR1 as MNHEY and CDR2 as SVGAGI. The CDR3 is CASRSWDSSTDTQYF. The CDR3 DNA reads as TGTGCCAGCAGGAGTTGGGACAGTAGCACAGATACGCAGTATTTT.

The chain combines TRBV4-1 with TRBJ2-3; 9 bases fit TRBD1. The CDR3 has 15 amino acids. The trim removed 1 base at V and 2 bases at J, leaving 1 base unmatched. Germline-derived CDR1 and CDR2 are MGHRA and YSYEKL. This CDR3 reads CASSQGTGDTDTQYF. CDR3 in DNA: TGCGCCAGCAGCCAAGGGACAGGGGACACAGATACGCAGTATTTT.

This chain connects TRBV28 to TRBJ1-2, with D hard to call. V lost 5 bases and J lost 7, with 14 bases in between. The CDR3 extends over 13 amino acids. Per the germline V gene, CDR1 is MDHEN and CDR2 is SYDVKM. CDR3 residues: CASSLPGGSGYTF. In nucleotides, the CDR3 is TGTGCCAGCAGTCTCCCGGGTGGTTCTGGCTACACCTTC.

The V gene is TRBV7-9, the J gene TRBJ2-3; 10 bases fit TRBD2. The CDR3 covers 19 residues. With V trimmed by 4 bases and J by 6 bases, 19 bases remained unmatched. The V gene's germline CDR1 is SEHNR and CDR2 FQNEAQ (reference sequence). The DNA for the CDR3 is TGTGCCAGCAGCTCCCCCAATACAGCGGGAGGGCCGGGAGAGGATACGCAGTATTTT. Protein product: CASSSPNTAGGPGEDTQYF.

The rearrangement links TRBV19 to TRBJ2-7; 9 bases match TRBD2. Per germline, CDR1 LNHDA and CDR2 SQIVND (reference sequence). CDR3 length equals 14 residues. V was pared by 5 bases and J by 2 bases, with 4 bases of the junction left unmatched. CDR3 DNA: TGTGCCAGTAGTGTGACTAGCGGAGCCTACGAGCAGTACGTC. This encodes CASSVTSGAYEQYV.